This entry features one TCR beta chain sequence. Its matching antigen is unknown. These data are taken from a study of blood T cells in healthy people across ages. Study-level results: Expanded clonotype changes were possibly confounded by unknown donor CMV status.

This CDR3 is built from 15 residues. V lost 6 bases, J lost 9 bases, and 23 bases lay in between. CDR1 is SNHLY, CDR2 FYNNEI, per germline. Using a J-beta primer mix together with a sample-barcoded 5' primer, a second PCR was run for about 7 to 12 cycles. TCRdb reprocessed the 5' RACE reads with MiXCR, giving one entry per CDR3 protein. The sample yields 1.5 million to 2 million distinct CDR3 sequences, about two fifths seen once. The genes are TRBV2 and TRBJ1-2, with D hard to call. The sequence was obtained from a human donor in good health. Sequenced sample: blood. CDR3 in amino acids: CASSEGRPTRSRYTF. CDR3 DNA sequence: TGTGCCAGCAGCGAGGGCAGACCTACGCGCAGTCGCTACACCTTC. Full variable domain (rest looked up from reference TRBV2 and TRBJ1-2): EPEVTQTPSHQVTQMGQEVILRCVPISNHLYFYWYRQILGQKVEFLVSFYNNEISEKSEIFDDQFSVERPDGSNFTLKIRSTKLEDSAMYFCASSEGRPTRSRYTFGSGTRLTVV.